Following are 24 T cell receptor beta chains from one sample sequenced in a study of post-analysis software for immune sequencing data. cDNA libraries of TCR beta carried unique molecular identifiers. TCRdb ran MiXCR on the PCR reads and lists one entry per CDR3 protein. This table has under 900,000 distinct CDR3 sequences, roughly 58% appearing once. Antigens for these TCRs are unknown. General study findings and limits: Elevated frequency relative to controls characterized roughly five TRBV segments in patients, TRBV5-6, TRBV5-1 and TRBV20-1 among them.

The sample was blood. These receptor sequences come from a girl between 10 and 17 years old with multiple sclerosis.

This clonotype was seen a handful of times. The chain is built from TRBV7-2 and TRBJ2-3; TRBD1 matches 7 bases. V lost 5 bases, J lost 3 bases, and 5 bases stayed unmatched. The CDR3 loop spans 14 amino acids. Germline V CDR1 and CDR2: SGHTA, FQGNSA. The DNA of the CDR3 is TGTGCCAGCAGCCGTACAGGGGTTACAGATACGCAGTATTTT. Protein product: CASSRTGVTDTQYF.

The rearrangement uses TRBV12-3 or TRBV12-4 and TRBJ1-5; 7 positions match TRBD1. The CDR3 covers 18 residues. J gave up 3 bases and V 3 bases, and 14 bases lay outside the gene matches. CDR3: CASSLVPRGRGFNQPQHF. The CDR3 nucleotides are TGTGCCAGCAGTTTGGTTCCTCGGGGCAGGGGGTTCAATCAGCCCCAGCATTTT.

The V and J genes are TRBV27 and TRBJ1-1, with TRBD1 identical over 8 bases. V lost 2 bases, J lost 10 bases, and 6 bases stayed unmatched. The CDR3 is 13 residues long. Germline loops: CDR1 MNHEY, CDR2 SMNVEV (reference sequence). This chain's CDR3 is CASSLQQGEGAFF. CDR3 bases: TGTGCCAGCAGTTTACAACAGGGGGAGGGAGCTTTCTTT.

The chain combines TRBV29-1 with TRBJ2-1; perhaps TRBD2 as D (6 bases). The V end lost 0 bases, the J end lost 3 bases, and 15 bases lay between the germline ends. There are 16 residues in the CDR3. In germline, CDR1 is SQVTM, CDR2 ANQGSEA. The CDR3 loop is CSVEEGDWNHYNEQFF. In nucleotides, the CDR3 is TGCAGCGTTGAAGAGGGGGACTGGAACCACTACAATGAGCAGTTCTTC.

This clonotype was observed a handful of times. V is TRBV6-6 and J is TRBJ2-7, with unresolved D. This CDR3 contains 13 residues. Germline V lookup: CDR1 MNHNY, CDR2 SVGAGI (reference sequence). Trimming cost V 0 bases and J 5 bases, with 8 bases left between them. The CDR3 nucleotides read TGTGCCAGCAGTTACTCACGGGTTGACGAGCAGTACTTC. Translated: CASSYSRVDEQYF.

The chain joins TRBV20-1 to TRBJ1-2, with a tentative D call TRBD1 (6 bases). The CDR3 runs to 14 residues. From germline, CDR1 is DFQATT and CDR2 SNEGSKA (reference sequence). With 5 bases removed from V and 8 bases from J, the gap between germline ends came to 21 bases. CDR3 DNA: TGCAGTGCTGCCCTTATAAACAGGGCGGTCGGCTACACCTTC. Its translation is CSAALINRAVGYTF.

The V gene is TRBV19, the J gene TRBJ2-7; D is possibly TRBD1 or TRBD2 (5 bases each). The CDR3 runs 14 residues. Per germline, CDR1 LNHDA and CDR2 SQIVND (reference sequence). V was cut by 6 bases and J by 2 bases, with 14 bases left in between. The CDR3 coding sequence is TGTGCCAGTAGGCCCTGGGACGGGACCTACGAGCAGTACTTC. It is translated as CASRPWDGTYEQYF.

The V call is TRBV5-1, the J call TRBJ2-2; TRBD1 is a possible D gene (6 bases). The germline V and J ends were trimmed by 5 bases and 0 bases, with 8 bases remaining between them. CDR3 length: 14 residues. Germline CDR1 SGHRS, CDR2 YFSETQ. CDR3 sequence: CASRRQANTGELFF. DNA for the CDR3: TGCGCCAGCAGAAGACAGGCGAACACCGGGGAGCTGTTTTTT.

The chain combines TRBV20-1 with TRBJ2-4; weak D call: TRBD2 (5 bases). The DNA end is a closer match to TRBJ2-7, so the J assignment may be wrong. Germline V gives CDR1 DFQATT, CDR2 SNEGSKA (reference sequence). The CDR3 covers 14 residues. The CDR3 sequence is CSAGGPDLGAEQYF. Written as DNA, the CDR3 is TGCAGTGCTGGAGGACCGGACCTAGGAGCCGAGCAGTACTTC.

This clonotype occurred once. V is TRBV5-6 and J is TRBJ1-5; TRBD1 agrees at 9 bases. The CDR3 has 13 amino acids. CDR1 is SGHDT, CDR2 YYEEEE, per germline. V was clipped by 0 bases and J by 12 bases; unmatched bases: 4. Written as DNA, the CDR3 is TGTGCCAGCAGCTTGGCGGGACAGGGTTACCAGCATTTT. This codes for CASSLAGQGYQHF.

The chain couples TRBV20-1 to TRBJ1-4; D gene ambiguous. V gave up 6 bases and J gave up 8 bases, with 13 bases separating them. The CDR3 is 12 residues long. CDR1 and CDR2 from the germline V gene are DFQATT and SNEGSKA (reference sequence). Written as DNA, the CDR3 is TGCAGTGCCCCGACGAGGACGGAAAAACTGTTTTTT. This translates into CSAPTRTEKLFF.

The chain joins TRBV10-3 to TRBJ1-5; D gene uncertain. The CDR3 spans 15 residues. Germline-derived CDR1 and CDR2 are ENHRY and SYGVKD. Trimming shortened V by 4 bases and J by 4 bases, and 14 bases separated the two germline ends. CDR3 sequence (DNA): TGTGCCATCAGTGCGTCTCTCCTCGGGAATCAGCCCCAGCATTTT. Translated: CAISASLLGNQPQHF.

In its sample, this clonotype was seen once. The V call is TRBV5-1, the J call TRBJ2-1; 7 bases fit TRBD1. The CDR3 loop spans 16 amino acids. V gave up 3 bases and J gave up 4 bases; unmatched junction bases: 10. Germline V gene lookup returns CDR1 SGHRS and CDR2 YFSETQ. CDR3 sequence: CASSSGTGERYNEQFF. CDR3 DNA: TGCGCCAGCAGCTCTGGTACAGGGGAGAGGTACAATGAGCAGTTCTTC.

The V and J genes are TRBV20-1 and TRBJ2-1; 14 positions match TRBD2. Germline trimming cut 3 bases from V and 3 bases from J; bases unmatched to any gene: 1. Germline V gene lookup returns CDR1 DFQATT and CDR2 SNEGSKA (reference sequence). The CDR3 covers 15 residues. CDR3 nucleotides: TGCAGTGCTAGGGGGACTAGCGGGGGCTACAATGAGCAGTTCTTC. Its protein product is CSARGTSGGYNEQFF.

The V and J genes are TRBV27 and TRBJ1-2; D might be TRBD1 (5 bases). V lost 0 bases to trimming and J lost 7 bases, with 18 bases between them. Germline V gene sequence: CDR1 MNHEY, CDR2 SMNVEV (reference sequence). CDR3 length equals 16 residues. For the CDR3, the DNA is TGTGCCAGCAGTTTATCGGCGTGGAGGGGAAGTGCTGGCTACACCTTC. This codes for CASSLSAWRGSAGYTF.

The chain employs TRBV4-1 and TRBJ2-4, with 10 nucleotides matching TRBD2. V shed 3 bases and J 13 bases; nucleotides not matched to a gene: 9. Germline V gene sequence: CDR1 MGHRA, CDR2 YSYEKL. The CDR3 length is 14 residues. The CDR3 protein is CASSHGLAVMEQYF. Here the CDR3 DNA reads TGCGCCAGCAGCCATGGACTAGCGGTTATGGAGCAGTACTTC.

The sample holds a few counts of this clonotype. The CDR3 loop reads CASSFGGSRAKNIQYF. Written as DNA, the CDR3 is TGTGCCAGCAGCTTTGGCGGGAGCCGAGCCAAAAACATTCAGTACTTC. V usage is TRBV7-6 and J usage is TRBJ2-4; 7 positions match TRBD2. This CDR3 has 16 amino acids. V was pared by 3 bases and J by 0 bases, with 5 bases of the junction left unmatched. Germline values: CDR1 SGHVS, CDR2 FNYEAQ. The full variable domain, rest sourced from reference TRBV7-6 and TRBJ2-4, is GAGVSQSPRYKVTKRGQDVALRCDPISGHVSLYWYRQALGQGPEFLTYFNYEAQQDKSGLPNDRFSAERPEGSISTLTIQRTEQRDSAMYRCASSFGGSRAKNIQYFGAGTRLSVL.

This clonotype was seen a few times. The J gene is TRBJ1-6, the V gene TRBV11-2, with D uncertain. This CDR3 is 14 amino acids long. V lost 4 bases to trimming and J lost 8 bases, with 12 bases between them. The germline gives CDR1 SGHAT, CDR2 FQNNGV. The CDR3: CASSSAGYDSPLHF. The CDR3 bases are TGTGCCAGCAGCTCGGCGGGTTACGATTCACCCCTCCACTTT.

The chain carries TRBV20-1 and TRBJ2-5, with D possibly being TRBD1 (5 bases). The CDR3 extends over 11 amino acids. With 8 bases removed from V and 5 bases from J, the gap between germline ends came to 12 bases. CDR1 DFQATT and CDR2 SNEGSKA come from the germline V gene (reference sequence). The CDR3: CSKGVPETQYF. CDR3 sequence (DNA): TGCAGTAAAGGGGTTCCGGAGACCCAGTACTTC.

This clonotype turned up a few times. The V gene is TRBV7-9, the J gene TRBJ1-1, with unresolved D. V lost 3 bases and J lost 3, with 20 bases in between. From germline, CDR1 is SEHNR and CDR2 FQNEAQ (reference sequence). This CDR3 comprises 17 residues. CDR3 in DNA: TGTGCCAGCAGCTTTGCTCCAGTCTTCTCTAGGGACACTGAAGCTTTCTTT. As protein: CASSFAPVFSRDTEAFF.

This clonotype came up a few times. This chain connects TRBV10-3 to TRBJ2-7; D may match TRBD1 or TRBD2 (5 bases each). Per germline, CDR1 ENHRY and CDR2 SYGVKD. V gave up 10 bases and J gave up 2 bases, with 12 bases separating them. The CDR3 runs to 12 residues. CDR3 bases: TGTGCCACTGGGACGGTTACCTACGAGCAGTACTTC. Its protein is CATGTVTYEQYF.

This clonotype was counted only a few times. The chain employs TRBV4-1 and TRBJ2-5; TRBD1 aligns across 9 bases. V was pared by 3 bases and J by 4 bases, with 6 bases of the junction left unmatched. CDR3 length: 15 residues. Germline CDR1 is MGHRA and CDR2 is YSYEKL. CDR3 DNA: TGCGCCAGCAGCCAGCCGGACAGGGGAGGAGAGACCCAGTACTTC. It encodes CASSQPDRGGETQYF.

The chain carries TRBV9 and TRBJ2-1; 13 bases agree with TRBD2. Germline CDR1 reads SGDLS; CDR2 reads YYNGEE. V lost 4 bases and J lost 8; bases outside the gene matches: 6. This CDR3 contains 15 residues. DNA of the CDR3: TGTGCCAGCAGCCTTCGGACTAGCGGGGGCGATGAGCAGTTCTTC. Translation gives CASSLRTSGGDEQFF.

The genes are TRBV4-1 and TRBJ2-3; 9 bases align to TRBD2. Per the germline V gene, CDR1 is MGHRA and CDR2 is YSYEKL. CDR3 length: 14 residues. Trimming at V came to 7 bases and at J to 3 bases, leaving 5 bases not matched to a gene. CDR3 in DNA: TGCGCCAGCAAAAGCGGGGGGAATACAGATACGCAGTATTTT. It is translated as CASKSGGNTDTQYF.